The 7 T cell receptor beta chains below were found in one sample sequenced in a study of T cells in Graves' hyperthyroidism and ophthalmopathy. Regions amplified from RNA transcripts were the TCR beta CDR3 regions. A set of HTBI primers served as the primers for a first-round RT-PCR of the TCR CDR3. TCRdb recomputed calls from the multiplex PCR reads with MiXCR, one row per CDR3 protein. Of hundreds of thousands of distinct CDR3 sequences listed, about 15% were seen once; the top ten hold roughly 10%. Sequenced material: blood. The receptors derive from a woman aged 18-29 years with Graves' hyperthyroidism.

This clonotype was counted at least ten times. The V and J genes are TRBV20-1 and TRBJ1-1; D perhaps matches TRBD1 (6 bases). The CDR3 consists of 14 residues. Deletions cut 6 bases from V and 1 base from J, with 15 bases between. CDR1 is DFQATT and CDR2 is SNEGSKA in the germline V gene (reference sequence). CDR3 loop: CSAPKTGSNTEAFF. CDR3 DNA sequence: TGCAGTGCACCAAAGACAGGATCGAACACTGAAGCTTTCTTT.

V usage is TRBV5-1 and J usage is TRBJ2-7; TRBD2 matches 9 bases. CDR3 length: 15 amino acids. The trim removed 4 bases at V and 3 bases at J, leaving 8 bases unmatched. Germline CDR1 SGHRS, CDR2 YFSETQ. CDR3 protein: CASSQLAGDSYEQYF. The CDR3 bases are TGCGCCAGCAGCCAGTTAGCGGGAGACAGCTACGAGCAGTACTTC.

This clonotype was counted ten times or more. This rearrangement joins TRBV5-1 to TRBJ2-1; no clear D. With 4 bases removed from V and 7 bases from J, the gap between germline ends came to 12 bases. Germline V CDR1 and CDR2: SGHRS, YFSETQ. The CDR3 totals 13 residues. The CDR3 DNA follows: TGCGCCAGCAGCCCTGGTGGACCTAATGAGCAGTTCTTC. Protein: CASSPGGPNEQFF.

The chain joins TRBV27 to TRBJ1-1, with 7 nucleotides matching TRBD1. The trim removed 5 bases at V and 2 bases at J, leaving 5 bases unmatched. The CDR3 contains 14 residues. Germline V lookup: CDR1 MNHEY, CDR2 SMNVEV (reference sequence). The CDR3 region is CASSHRQGNTEAFF. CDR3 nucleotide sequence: TGTGCCAGCAGTCATCGACAGGGCAACACTGAAGCTTTCTTT.

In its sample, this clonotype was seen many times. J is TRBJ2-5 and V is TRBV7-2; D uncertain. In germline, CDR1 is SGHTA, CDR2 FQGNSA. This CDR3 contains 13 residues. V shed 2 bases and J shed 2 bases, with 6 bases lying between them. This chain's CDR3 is CASSLMRQETQYF. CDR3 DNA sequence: TGTGCCAGCAGCTTAATGCGGCAAGAGACCCAGTACTTC.

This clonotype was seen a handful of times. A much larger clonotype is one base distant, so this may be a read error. The CDR3 sequence: CASSSSTNEKLLF. The DNA of the CDR3 is TGTGCCAGCTCATCTTCAACTAATGAAAAACTGCTTTTT. The chain recombines TRBV18 with TRBJ1-4; D unclear. The V gene's germline CDR1 is KGHSH and CDR2 LQKENI. The CDR3 consists of 13 residues.

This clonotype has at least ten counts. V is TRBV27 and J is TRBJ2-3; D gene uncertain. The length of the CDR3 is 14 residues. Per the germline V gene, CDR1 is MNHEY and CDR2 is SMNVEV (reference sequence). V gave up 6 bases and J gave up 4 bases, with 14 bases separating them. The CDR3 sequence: CASSSLRRADTQYF. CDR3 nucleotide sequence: TGTGCCAGCAGCTCTCTGAGACGGGCAGATACGCAGTATTTT.